A selection of T cell receptor beta chains follows, all from one sample in a study of blood T cell repertoires in COVID-19. TCRdb's table, derived via immunoSEQ multiplex PCR, lists solely in-frame clones and lacks some. The repertoire has roughly 190,000 clones, 65% to 85% of them found once; the top ten carry 2.5% to 3%. Sequences were obtained from peripheral blood. Source of these receptors: a man aged 50-60 years with active or convalescent COVID-19. Each CDR3 is given with its conserved first and last residue. A D gene is named only where the DNA matches it firmly. Expanded clones are given a class, and other clones once, few, many or no size at all.

j_call d_call v_call clone_size cdr3_aa cdr3_nt
TRBJ2-7 - TRBV7-2 - CASSLGQNDEQYF TGTGCCAGCAGCTTAGGACAGAACGACGAGCAGTACTTC
TRBJ1-2 - TRBV24-1 - CATSDFDRHYGYTF TGTGCCACCAGTGATTTTGACAGGCACTATGGCTACACCTTC
TRBJ2-2 - TRBV11-2 once CASSLGGDTTGELFF TGTGCCAGCAGCTTGGGGGGAGATACTACCGGGGAGCTGTTTTTT
TRBJ2-7 TRBD1 TRBV7-2 many CASSTGTGSEQYF TGTGCCAGCAGCACTGGGACAGGGAGCGAGCAGTACTTC
TRBJ2-7 TRBD1 TRBV9 - CASSVGTGGMYEQYF TGTGCCAGCAGCGTTGGGACAGGGGGCATGTACGAGCAGTACTTC
TRBJ1-2 TRBD1 TRBV9 few CASSPSPTGGSNYGYTF TGTGCCAGCAGCCCTTCGCCCACAGGGGGTTCTAACTATGGCTACACCTTC
TRBJ2-2 - TRBV3-1/TRBV3-2 once CASSQDAASNTGELFF TGTGCCAGCAGCCAAGATGCGGCCTCGAACACCGGGGAGCTGTTTTTT
TRBJ2-1 - TRBV10-1 - CASSDNPLNTANEQFF TGCGCCAGCAGTGATAATCCCCTAAACACAGCTAATGAGCAGTTCTTC
TRBJ2-3 - TRBV4-1 - CASSQDGGAGTDTQYF TGCGCCAGCAGCCAAGATGGGGGGGCGGGCACAGATACGCAGTATTTT
TRBJ1-5 - TRBV28 - CASSETGSAQPQHF TGTGCCAGCAGTGAGACAGGCTCAGCGCAGCCCCAGCATTTT
TRBJ2-2 - TRBV5-1 - CASSLVSGTTGELFF TGCGCCAGCAGCTTGGTGTCGGGAACCACCGGGGAGCTGTTTTTT
TRBJ2-5 - TRBV27 - CASSTWYQETQYF TGTGCCAGCAGTACTTGGTACCAAGAGACCCAGTACTTC
TRBJ1-5 TRBD1 TRBV6-6 many CASSRSGTASNQPQHF TGTGCCAGCAGTCGATCCGGGACAGCAAGCAATCAGCCCCAGCATTTT
TRBJ1-3 - TRBV5-1 - CASTPSPDSSGNTIYF TGCGCCAGCACACCCTCGCCCGACAGCTCTGGAAACACCATATATTTT
TRBJ2-3 TRBD2 TRBV5-6 once CASSAGLAGGPGTDTQYF TGTGCCAGCAGCGCCGGGCTAGCGGGGGGGCCAGGCACAGATACGCAGTATTTT
TRBJ2-1 TRBD2 TRBV28 - CASSLTGGRGSYNEQFF TGTGCCAGCAGCCTTACGGGCGGGAGGGGTTCCTACAATGAGCAGTTCTTC
TRBJ1-1 - TRBV27 few CASSPRGKNTEAFF TGTGCCAGCAGCCCACGGGGGAAGAACACTGAAGCTTTCTTT
TRBJ2-5 TRBD2 TRBV11-3 - CASSLSSGRGETQYF TGTGCCAGCAGCTTATCTAGCGGGAGAGGGGAGACCCAGTACTTC
TRBJ1-2 TRBD1 TRBV10-3 once CAIRDRVAAGYTF TGTGCCATCAGGGACAGGGTGGCGGCTGGCTACACCTTC
TRBJ2-2 - TRBV4-2 - CASSQELRGTGELFF TGTGCCAGCAGCCAAGAACTCCGGGGGACCGGGGAGCTGTTTTTT
TRBJ2-4 TRBD1 TRBV6-4 - CASSDVKAGGKKNIQYF TGTGCCAGCAGTGACGTAAAGGCAGGGGGCAAAAAAAACATTCAGTACTTC
TRBJ2-5 TRBD2 TRBV3-1/TRBV3-2 - CASSQTSGSRETQYF TGTGCCAGCAGCCAAACTAGCGGGAGCAGGGAGACCCAGTACTTC
TRBJ1-6 TRBD1 TRBV11-2 few CASGTGDSPLHF TGTGCCAGTGGTACAGGGGATTCACCCCTCCACTTT
TRBJ1-5 - TRBV2 - CASEAGSNQPQHF TGTGCCAGTGAGGCAGGGAGCAATCAGCCCCAGCATTTT
TRBJ2-2 TRBD2 TRBV27 - CASSNAGGGAGELFF TGTGCCAGCAGTAACGCGGGAGGAGGAGCCGGGGAGCTGTTTTTT
TRBJ1-1 TRBD1 TRBV5-1 - CASSETSRGPVKGTEAFF TGCGCCAGCAGCGAAACATCCAGGGGGCCCGTTAAGGGTACTGAAGCTTTCTTT
TRBJ1-1 - TRBV9 - CASSPLWTENTEAFF TGTGCCAGCAGCCCTCTCTGGACAGAGAACACTGAAGCTTTCTTT
TRBJ2-3 TRBD2 TRBV11-2 - CASSSGLAGVGDTQYF TGTGCCAGCAGCTCGGGACTAGCGGGGGTGGGTGATACGCAGTATTTT
TRBJ2-1 TRBD2 TRBV7-2 - CASSLLSGGGYNEQFF TGTGCCAGCAGCTTATTGAGCGGGGGAGGTTACAATGAGCAGTTCTTC
TRBJ1-2 - TRBV6-5 - CASSSPGYGYTF TGTGCCAGCAGCTCACCAGGGTATGGCTACACCTTC
TRBJ2-7 - TRBV3-1/TRBV3-2 - CASSQRGDTSYEQYF TGTGCCAGCAGCCAAAGAGGGGACACTTCCTACGAGCAGTACTTC
TRBJ2-2 - TRBV29-1 - CSVDGGQSGELFF TGCAGCGTTGACGGGGGGCAGAGCGGGGAGCTGTTTTTT
TRBJ1-2 - TRBV12-3/TRBV12-4 - CASQRGDGYGYTF TGTGCCAGTCAAAGGGGTGATGGCTATGGCTACACCTTC
TRBJ2-2 - TRBV11-3 - CASSSLDRWKNTGELFF TGTGCCAGCAGCTCCCTCGACAGATGGAAGAACACCGGGGAGCTGTTTTTT
TRBJ1-2 - TRBV13 once CASSLNRDYGYTF TGTGCCAGCAGCTTAAACAGGGACTATGGCTACACCTTC
TRBJ2-1 TRBD2 TRBV3-1/TRBV3-2 - CASSLPGLAYEQFF TGTGCCAGCAGCCTCCCGGGACTAGCATATGAGCAGTTCTTC
TRBJ1-3 TRBD1 TRBV19 once CASSIDRASGNTIYF TGTGCCAGTAGCATCGACAGGGCCTCTGGAAACACCATATATTTT
TRBJ2-1 TRBD2 TRBV9 - CASSFRLAGVYEQFF TGTGCCAGCAGCTTTAGACTAGCGGGGGTTTATGAGCAGTTCTTC
TRBJ2-7 - TRBV5-1 once CTSSLGTGYEQYF TGCACCAGCAGCTTGGGGACTGGCTACGAGCAGTACTTC
TRBJ2-2 - TRBV11-3 - CASSLDDTGELFF TGTGCCAGCAGCTTAGACGACACCGGGGAGCTGTTTTTT
TRBJ2-2 - TRBV29-1 - CSVVGARTGELFF TGCAGCGTTGTGGGGGCCCGAACCGGGGAGCTGTTTTTT
TRBJ2-7 - TRBV28 - CASSFVGAGSYEQYF TGTGCCAGCAGTTTCGTGGGGGCTGGCTCCTACGAGCAGTACTTC
TRBJ1-1 - TRBV6-6 - CASMSRPNTEAFF TGTGCCAGCATGTCGAGGCCCAACACTGAAGCTTTCTTT
TRBJ1-3 - TRBV5-1 - CASSLDRVDSGNTIYF TGCGCCAGCAGCTTGGACAGGGTGGACTCTGGAAACACCATATATTTT